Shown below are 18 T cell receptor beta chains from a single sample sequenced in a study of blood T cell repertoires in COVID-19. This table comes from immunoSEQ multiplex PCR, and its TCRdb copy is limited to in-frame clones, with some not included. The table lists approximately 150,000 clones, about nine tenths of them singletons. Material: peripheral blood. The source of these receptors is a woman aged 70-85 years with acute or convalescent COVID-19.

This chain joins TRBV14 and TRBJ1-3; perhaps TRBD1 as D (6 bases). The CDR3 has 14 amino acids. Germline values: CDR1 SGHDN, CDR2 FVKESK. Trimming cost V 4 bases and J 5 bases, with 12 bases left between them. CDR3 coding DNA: TGTGCCAGCAGCCCGGCGACAGGACGAAACACCATATATTTT. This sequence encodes CASSPATGRNTIYF. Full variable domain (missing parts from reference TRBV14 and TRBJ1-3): EAGVTQFPSHSVIEKGQTVTLRCDPISGHDNLYWYRRVMGKEIKFLLHFVKESKQDESGMPNNRFLAERTGGTYSTLKVQPAELEDSGVYFCASSPATGRNTIYFGEGSWLTVV.

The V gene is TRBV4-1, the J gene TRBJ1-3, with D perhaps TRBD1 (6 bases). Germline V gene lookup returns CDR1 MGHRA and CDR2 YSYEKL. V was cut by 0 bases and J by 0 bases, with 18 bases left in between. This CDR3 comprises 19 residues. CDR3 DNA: TGCGCCAGCAGCCAAGAGGACAGCCACAGTCTTATCTCTGGAAACACCATATATTTT. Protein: CASSQEDSHSLISGNTIYF.

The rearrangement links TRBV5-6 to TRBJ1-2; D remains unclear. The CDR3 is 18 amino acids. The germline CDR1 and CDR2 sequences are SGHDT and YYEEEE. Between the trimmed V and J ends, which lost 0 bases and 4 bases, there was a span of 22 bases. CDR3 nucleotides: TGTGCCAGCAGCTTGGCGGCGGGGTTGGGGTTTGGATCCTATGGCTACACCTTC. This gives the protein CASSLAAGLGFGSYGYTF. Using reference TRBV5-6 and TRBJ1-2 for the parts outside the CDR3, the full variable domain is DAGVTQSPTHLIKTRGQQVTLRCSPKSGHDTVSWYQQALGQGPQFIFQYYEEEERQRGNFPDRFSGHQFPNYSSELNVNALLLGDSALYLCASSLAAGLGFGSYGYTFGSGTRLTVV.

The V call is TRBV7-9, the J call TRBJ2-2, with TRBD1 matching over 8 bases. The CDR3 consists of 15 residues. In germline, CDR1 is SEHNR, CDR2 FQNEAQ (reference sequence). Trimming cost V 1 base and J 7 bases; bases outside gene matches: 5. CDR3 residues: CASSLGTGRIGELFF. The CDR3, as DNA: TGTGCCAGCAGCTTAGGGACAGGGAGAATCGGGGAGCTGTTTTTT.

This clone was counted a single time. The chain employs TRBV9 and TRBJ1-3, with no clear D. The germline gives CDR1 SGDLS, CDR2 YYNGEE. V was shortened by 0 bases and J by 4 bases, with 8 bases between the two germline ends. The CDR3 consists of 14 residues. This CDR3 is CASSVGARGNTIYF. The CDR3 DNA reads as TGTGCCAGCAGCGTAGGTGCTCGGGGAAACACCATATATTTT.

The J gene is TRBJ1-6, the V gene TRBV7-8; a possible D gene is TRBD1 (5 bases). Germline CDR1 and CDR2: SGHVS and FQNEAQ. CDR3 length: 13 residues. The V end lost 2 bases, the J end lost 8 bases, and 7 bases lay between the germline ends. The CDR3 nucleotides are TGTGCCAGCAGCTTAATAGGGGATTCACCCCTCCACTTT. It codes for CASSLIGDSPLHF.

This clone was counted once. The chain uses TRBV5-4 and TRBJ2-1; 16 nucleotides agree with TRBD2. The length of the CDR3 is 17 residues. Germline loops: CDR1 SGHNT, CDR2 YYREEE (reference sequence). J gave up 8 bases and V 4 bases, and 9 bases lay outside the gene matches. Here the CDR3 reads CASSPGTSGRALDEQFF. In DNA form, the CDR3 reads TGTGCCAGCAGCCCCGGGACTAGCGGGAGGGCCCTCGATGAGCAGTTCTTC.

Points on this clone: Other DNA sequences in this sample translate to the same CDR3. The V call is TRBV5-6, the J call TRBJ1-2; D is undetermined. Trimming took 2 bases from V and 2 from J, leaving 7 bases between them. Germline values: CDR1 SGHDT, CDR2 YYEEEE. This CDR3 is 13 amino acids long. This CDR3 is CASSLGGNYGYTF. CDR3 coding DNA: TGTGCCAGCAGCTTAGGAGGAAACTATGGCTACACCTTC.

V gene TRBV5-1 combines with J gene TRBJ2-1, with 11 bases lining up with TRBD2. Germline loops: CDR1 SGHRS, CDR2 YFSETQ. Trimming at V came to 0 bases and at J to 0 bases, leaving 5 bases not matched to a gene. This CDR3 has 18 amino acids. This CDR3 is CASSLGGTSGYSYNEQFF. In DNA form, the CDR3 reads TGCGCCAGCAGCTTGGGTGGGACTAGCGGTTACTCCTACAATGAGCAGTTCTTC.

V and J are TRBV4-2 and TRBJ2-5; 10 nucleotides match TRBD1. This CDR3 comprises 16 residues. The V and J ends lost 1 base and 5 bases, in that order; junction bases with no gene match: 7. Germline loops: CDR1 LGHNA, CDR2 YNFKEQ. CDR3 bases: TGTGCCAGCAGCCAAGCCGGGACAGGGGAATGGGAGACCCAGTACTTC. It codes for CASSQAGTGEWETQYF.

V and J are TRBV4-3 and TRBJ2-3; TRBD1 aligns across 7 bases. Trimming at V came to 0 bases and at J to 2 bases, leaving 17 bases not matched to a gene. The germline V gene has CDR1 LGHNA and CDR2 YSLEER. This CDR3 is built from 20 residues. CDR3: CASSQDLDRLGRRYTDTQYF. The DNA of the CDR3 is TGCGCCAGCAGCCAAGATTTGGACAGGTTAGGCCGTCGGTACACAGATACGCAGTATTTT.

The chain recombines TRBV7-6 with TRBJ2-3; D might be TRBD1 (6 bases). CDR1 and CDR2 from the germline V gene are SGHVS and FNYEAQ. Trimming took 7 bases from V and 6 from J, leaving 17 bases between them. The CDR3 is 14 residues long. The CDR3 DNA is TGTGCCAGCAACGACAGGCTCGACCATGATACGCAGTATTTT. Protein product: CASNDRLDHDTQYF.

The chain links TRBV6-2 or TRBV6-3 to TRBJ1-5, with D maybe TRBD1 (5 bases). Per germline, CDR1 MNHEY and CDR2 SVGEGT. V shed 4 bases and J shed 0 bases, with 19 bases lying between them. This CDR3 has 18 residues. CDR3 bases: TGTGCCAGCAGTTTGGCCCCCCGGGGGAAAAATAGCAATCAGCCCCAGCATTTT. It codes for CASSLAPRGKNSNQPQHF.

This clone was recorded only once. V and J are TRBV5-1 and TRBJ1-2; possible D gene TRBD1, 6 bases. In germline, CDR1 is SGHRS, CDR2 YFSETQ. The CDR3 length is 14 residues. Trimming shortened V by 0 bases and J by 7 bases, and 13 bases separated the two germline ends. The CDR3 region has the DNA TGCGCCAGCAGCTTGGACAGGGCAGAACTTGGCTACACCTTC. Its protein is CASSLDRAELGYTF.

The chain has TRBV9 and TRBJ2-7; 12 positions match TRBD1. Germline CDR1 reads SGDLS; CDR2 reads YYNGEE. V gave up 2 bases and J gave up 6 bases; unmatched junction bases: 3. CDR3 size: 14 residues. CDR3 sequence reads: CASSVGTGGREQYF. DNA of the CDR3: TGTGCCAGCAGCGTCGGGACAGGGGGCCGCGAGCAGTACTTC.

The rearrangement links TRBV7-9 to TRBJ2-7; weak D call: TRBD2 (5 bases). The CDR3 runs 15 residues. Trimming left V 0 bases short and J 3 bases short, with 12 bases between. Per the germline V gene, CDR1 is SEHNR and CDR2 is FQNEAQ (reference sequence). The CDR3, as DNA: TGTGCCAGCAGCTTAGCGGGCACGGGGAACTACGAGCAGTACTTC. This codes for CASSLAGTGNYEQYF.

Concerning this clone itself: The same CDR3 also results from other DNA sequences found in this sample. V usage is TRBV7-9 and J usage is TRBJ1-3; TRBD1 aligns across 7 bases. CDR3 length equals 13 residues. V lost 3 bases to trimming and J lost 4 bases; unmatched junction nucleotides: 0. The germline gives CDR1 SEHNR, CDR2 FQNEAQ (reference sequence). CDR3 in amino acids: CASSLGQGNTIYF. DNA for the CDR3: TGTGCCAGCAGCTTGGGACAGGGAAACACCATATATTTT.

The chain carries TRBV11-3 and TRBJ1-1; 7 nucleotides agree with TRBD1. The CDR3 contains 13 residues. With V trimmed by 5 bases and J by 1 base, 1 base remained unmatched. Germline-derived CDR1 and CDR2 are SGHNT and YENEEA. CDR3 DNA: TGTGCCAGCAGCCCAGGGGGGAACACTGAAGCTTTCTTT. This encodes CASSPGGNTEAFF.